A single sample gave rise to the 18 T cell receptor beta chains below, sequenced in a study of graft-versus-host responses after intestinal transplantation. The data were produced by immunoSEQ multiplex PCR, yet TCRdb's version contains in-frame clones alone and is incomplete. The table records over 10,000 clones, approximately 93% of them present only once. Sequencing used PBMCs, obtained about 34 months after intestinal transplantation. These receptors were collected from a human patient who received an intestinal transplant, so some T cells may come from the graft donor.

The genes are TRBV7-3 and TRBJ1-5; D possibly corresponds to TRBD1 (5 bases). Trimming shortened V by 5 bases and J by 0 bases, and 11 bases separated the two germline ends. The CDR3 has 15 residues. Per the germline V gene, CDR1 is SGHTA and CDR2 is FQGTGA. The CDR3 region is CASSPAGLSNQPQHF. For the CDR3, the DNA is TGTGCCAGCAGCCCGGCGGGACTTAGCAATCAGCCCCAGCATTTT.

The V and J genes are TRBV4-2 and TRBJ1-3; no clear D. From germline, CDR1 is LGHNA and CDR2 YNFKEQ. V lost 1 base and J lost 0, with 16 bases in between. This CDR3 region has 18 residues. The CDR3 region has the DNA TGTGCCAGCAGCCAAGTGGAGGGAGGGAAGTCCTCTGGAAACACCATATATTTT. Amino acid sequence: CASSQVEGGKSSGNTIYF.

V gene TRBV10-3 combines with J gene TRBJ1-2, with 8 positions matching TRBD1. After removal of 5 bases from V and 4 bases from J, the junction contained 9 bases not matched to a gene. Germline V lookup: CDR1 ENHRY, CDR2 SYGVKD. The CDR3 runs 15 residues. The CDR3 DNA reads TGTGCCATCAGTCCTCAGGGGGCGCAGGGCTATGGCTACACCTTC. Translating gives CAISPQGAQGYGYTF.

The chain joins TRBV7-9 to TRBJ1-1, with D maybe TRBD1 (6 bases). With 2 bases removed from V and 10 bases from J, the gap between germline ends came to 23 bases. CDR1 SEHNR and CDR2 FQNEAQ come from the germline V gene (reference sequence). CDR3 length: 16 residues. In DNA form, the CDR3 reads TGTGCCAGCAGCTTAAAGGGCGTGGGGGCCGCCGGGCGAGCTTTCTTT. Amino acid sequence: CASSLKGVGAAGRAFF.

The chain joins TRBV7-3 to TRBJ2-1; D is possibly TRBD2 (6 bases). V lost 8 bases, J lost 7 bases, and 15 bases lay in between. CDR1 and CDR2 from the germline V gene are SGHTA and FQGTGA. This CDR3 region has 13 residues. For the CDR3, the DNA is TGTGCCAGCTCGGAGGGCGCATGGAATGAGCAGTTCTTC. It specifies CASSEGAWNEQFF.

The chain couples TRBV5-6 to TRBJ1-2; D perhaps matches TRBD1 (5 bases). The V gene's germline CDR1 is SGHDT and CDR2 YYEEEE. The V end was cut by 4 bases, the J end by 4 bases, with 14 bases between. CDR3 size: 14 residues. The CDR3 spells CASSQGTALYGYTF. CDR3 in DNA: TGTGCCAGCAGCCAAGGGACGGCCCTCTATGGCTACACCTTC.

Of note for this clone: One junction end disagrees with the germline gene, perhaps due to a read error. The chain is built from TRBV5-3 and TRBJ2-7; the D gene could be TRBD1 or TRBD2 (5 bases each). TRBV5-3 is filed as an ORF, its function uncertain. The CDR3 totals 15 residues. The CDR3 protein is CASSLVGASFGEQYF. CDR3 DNA sequence: TGTGCCAGCAGCTTGGTCGGGGCTTCTTTTGGCGAGCAGTACTTC.

The rearrangement links TRBV7-2 to TRBJ2-3; D unclear. Trimming left V 1 base short and J 6 bases short, with 14 bases between. Germline-derived CDR1 and CDR2 are SGHTA and FQGNSA. The CDR3 consists of 15 residues. In DNA, the CDR3 is TGTGCCAGCAGCTTAGTCCCCTCGTATTCCGATACGCAGTATTTT. This sequence encodes CASSLVPSYSDTQYF. The full variable domain, rest sourced from reference TRBV7-2 and TRBJ2-3, is GAGVSQSPSNKVTEKGKDVELRCDPISGHTALYWYRQSLGQGLEFLIYFQGNSAPDKSGLPSDRFSAERTGGSVSTLTIQRTQQEDSAVYLCASSLVPSYSDTQYFGPGTRLTVL.

This rearrangement joins TRBV4-2 to TRBJ2-7, with D unclear. V lost 5 bases and J lost 3, with 17 bases in between. This CDR3 is 15 amino acids long. Germline V gene data show CDR1 as LGHNA and CDR2 as YNFKEQ. The CDR3 region has the DNA TGTGCCAGCAGCTTGGCGTCAGACAACCTCTACGAGCAGTACTTC. It encodes CASSLASDNLYEQYF.

This chain links TRBV7-8 with TRBJ2-5; D is unclear. The CDR3 is 14 residues long. V was shortened by 5 bases and J by 3 bases, with 13 bases between the two germline ends. The germline CDR1 and CDR2 sequences are SGHVS and FQNEAQ. CDR3 in amino acids: CASSPRSAEETQYF. The CDR3 region has the DNA TGTGCCAGCAGCCCCCGCAGCGCCGAAGAGACCCAGTACTTC.

The chain has TRBV6-5 and TRBJ2-5; tentative D call: TRBD2 (7 bases). Germline loops: CDR1 MNHEY, CDR2 SVGAGI. V lost 10 bases to trimming and J lost 7 bases, with 16 bases between them. The CDR3 covers 12 residues. The CDR3 protein is CAIAPGGRTQYF. CDR3 nucleotides: TGTGCCATCGCCCCGGGGGGCCGGACCCAGTACTTC.

The rearrangement joins TRBV7-8 to TRBJ1-5, with TRBD1 identical over 8 bases. The CDR3 covers 16 residues. Per germline, CDR1 SGHVS and CDR2 FQNEAQ. The ends lost 1 base at V and 4 bases at J; junction bases unmatched: 6. DNA for the CDR3: TGTGCCAGCAGCTTAGGGCAGGGGGCATGGAATCAGCCCCAGCATTTT. This codes for CASSLGQGAWNQPQHF.

The V call is TRBV9, the J call TRBJ2-7, with D uncertain. Germline CDR1 reads SGDLS; CDR2 reads YYNGEE. The CDR3 contains 12 residues. Deletions cut 0 bases from V and 6 bases from J, with 7 bases between. The CDR3 DNA sequence: TGTGCCAGCAGCGTAGGTGTCGGCGAGCAGTACTTC. This encodes CASSVGVGEQYF.

This clone has only one observation. The rearrangement links TRBV27 to TRBJ1-6; 8 nucleotides align to TRBD1. The CDR3 is made up of 12 amino acids. Germline CDR1 is MNHEY and CDR2 is SMNVEV (reference sequence). The V segment lost 8 bases and the J segment 17 bases; nucleotides outside the gene matches: 11. The chain's CDR3 is CASAGTGAVVHF. CDR3 DNA: TGTGCCAGCGCTGGGACAGGCGCGGTAGTCCACTTT.

The chain combines TRBV6-5 with TRBJ2-7, with a possible D match to TRBD2 (6 bases). From germline, CDR1 is MNHEY and CDR2 SVGAGI. This CDR3 has 14 amino acids. Between the trimmed V and J ends, which lost 8 bases and 0 bases, there was a span of 14 bases. The CDR3 loop reads CASQSGVSSYEQYF. The CDR3 DNA follows: TGTGCCAGCCAATCGGGGGTCAGCTCCTACGAGCAGTACTTC.

This chain uses TRBV9 with TRBJ2-2; D possibly uses TRBD1 or TRBD2 (5 bases each). Germline assignment: CDR1 SGDLS and CDR2 YYNGEE. Trimming left V 0 bases short and J 1 base short, with 10 bases between. CDR3 length equals 16 residues. In nucleotides, the CDR3 is TGTGCCAGCAGCGTAGGAGGGGTTGGGAACACCGGGGAGCTGTTTTTT. Its translation is CASSVGGVGNTGELFF.

This clone was counted between two and nine times. The gene calls are TRBV5-1 and TRBJ2-1, with 11 bases matching TRBD2. CDR1 and CDR2 from the germline V gene are SGHRS and YFSETQ. This CDR3 spans 15 amino acids. The ends lost 6 bases at V and 7 bases at J; junction bases unmatched: 9. CDR3 protein: CASTLGLAGVNEQFF. CDR3 nucleotide sequence: TGCGCCAGCACCCTAGGACTAGCGGGTGTTAATGAGCAGTTCTTC.

The genes are TRBV2 and TRBJ1-3; D gene uncertain. The CDR3 extends over 13 amino acids. Germline CDR1 and CDR2: SNHLY and FYNNEI. Trimming took off 4 bases at V and 1 base at J, with 5 bases between the two ends. The CDR3 protein is CASSADSGNTIYF. In nucleotides, the CDR3 is TGTGCCAGCAGTGCCGATTCTGGAAACACCATATATTTT.